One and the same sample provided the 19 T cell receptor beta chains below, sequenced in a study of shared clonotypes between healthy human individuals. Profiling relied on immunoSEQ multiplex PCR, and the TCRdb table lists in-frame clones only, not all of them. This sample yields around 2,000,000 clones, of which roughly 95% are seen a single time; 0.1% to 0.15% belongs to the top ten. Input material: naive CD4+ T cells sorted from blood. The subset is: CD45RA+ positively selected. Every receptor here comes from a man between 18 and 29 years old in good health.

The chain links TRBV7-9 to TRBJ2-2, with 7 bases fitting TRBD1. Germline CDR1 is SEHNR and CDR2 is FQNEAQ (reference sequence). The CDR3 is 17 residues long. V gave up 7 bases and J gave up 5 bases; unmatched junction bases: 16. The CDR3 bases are TGTGCCAGCACCCTTCAGGCCGTAGGGGGCGAGACCGGGGAGCTGTTTTTT. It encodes CASTLQAVGGETGELFF.

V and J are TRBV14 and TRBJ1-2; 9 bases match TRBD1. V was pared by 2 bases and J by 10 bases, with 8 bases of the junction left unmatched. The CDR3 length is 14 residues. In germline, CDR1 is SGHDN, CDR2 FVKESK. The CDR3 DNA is TGTGCCAGCAGCCAATCCGGGACAGGGACTTCCTACACCTTC. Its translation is CASSQSGTGTSYTF.

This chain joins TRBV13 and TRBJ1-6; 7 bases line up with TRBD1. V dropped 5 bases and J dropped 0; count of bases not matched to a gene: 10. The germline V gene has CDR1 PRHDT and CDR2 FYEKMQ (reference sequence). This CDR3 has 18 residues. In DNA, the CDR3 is TGTGCCAGCAGCGCCCAGACAGGGACCGGCTCCTATAATTCACCCCTCCACTTT. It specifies CASSAQTGTGSYNSPLHF.

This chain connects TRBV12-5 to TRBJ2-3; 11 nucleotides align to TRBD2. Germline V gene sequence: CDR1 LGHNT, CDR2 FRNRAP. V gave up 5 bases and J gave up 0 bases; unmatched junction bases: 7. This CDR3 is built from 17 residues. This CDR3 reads CASGTRWTSGSTDTQYF. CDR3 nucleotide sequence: TGTGCTAGTGGTACCCGGTGGACTAGCGGGAGCACAGATACGCAGTATTTT. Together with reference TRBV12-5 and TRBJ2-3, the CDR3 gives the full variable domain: DARVTQTPRHKVTEMGQEVTMRCQPILGHNTVFWYRQTMMQGLELLAYFRNRAPLDDSGMPKDRFSAEMPDATLATLKIQPSEPRDSAVYFCASGTRWTSGSTDTQYFGPGTRLTVL.

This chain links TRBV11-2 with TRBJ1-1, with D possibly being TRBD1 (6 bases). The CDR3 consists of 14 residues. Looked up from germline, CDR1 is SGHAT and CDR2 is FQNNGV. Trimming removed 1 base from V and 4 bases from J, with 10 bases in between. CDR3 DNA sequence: TGTGCCAGCAGCTTAGGTCAGGACAGCACTGAAGCTTTCTTT. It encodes CASSLGQDSTEAFF. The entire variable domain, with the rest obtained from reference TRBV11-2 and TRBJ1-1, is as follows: EAGVAQSPRYKIIEKRQSVAFWCNPISGHATLYWYQQILGQGPKLLIQFQNNGVVDDSQLPKDRFSAERLKGVDSTLKIQPAKLEDSAVYLCASSLGQDSTEAFFGQGTRLTVV.

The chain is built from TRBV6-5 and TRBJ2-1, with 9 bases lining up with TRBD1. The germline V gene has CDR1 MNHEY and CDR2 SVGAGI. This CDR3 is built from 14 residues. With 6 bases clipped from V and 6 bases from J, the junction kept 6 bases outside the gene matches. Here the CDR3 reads CASRRGQGSNEQFF. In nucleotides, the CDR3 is TGTGCCAGCAGAAGGGGACAGGGTAGCAATGAGCAGTTCTTC.

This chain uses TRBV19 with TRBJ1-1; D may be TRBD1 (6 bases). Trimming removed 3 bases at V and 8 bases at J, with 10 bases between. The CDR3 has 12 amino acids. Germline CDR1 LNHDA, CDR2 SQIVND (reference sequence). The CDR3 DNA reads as TGTGCCAGTAGTATCGGACAGAGAGAAGCTTTCTTT. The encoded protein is CASSIGQREAFF.

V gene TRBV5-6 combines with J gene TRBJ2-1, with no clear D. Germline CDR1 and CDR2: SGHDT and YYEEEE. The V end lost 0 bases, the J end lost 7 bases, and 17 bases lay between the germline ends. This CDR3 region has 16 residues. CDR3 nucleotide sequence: TGTGCCAGCAGCTTGGGCCGGCGCCTAGAGAGGAATGAGCAGTTCTTC. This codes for CASSLGRRLERNEQFF.

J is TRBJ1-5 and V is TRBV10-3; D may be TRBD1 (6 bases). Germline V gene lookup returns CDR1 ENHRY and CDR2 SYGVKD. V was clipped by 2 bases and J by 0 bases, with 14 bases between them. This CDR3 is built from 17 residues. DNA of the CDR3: TGTGCCATCAGTGAGCGGGGGACATCTTATAGCAATCAGCCCCAGCATTTT. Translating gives CAISERGTSYSNQPQHF.

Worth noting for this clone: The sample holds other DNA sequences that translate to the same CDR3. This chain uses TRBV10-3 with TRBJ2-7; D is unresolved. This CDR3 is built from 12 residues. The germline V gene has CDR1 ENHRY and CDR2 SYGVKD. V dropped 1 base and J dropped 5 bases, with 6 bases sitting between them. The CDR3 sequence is CAISEYGDEQYF. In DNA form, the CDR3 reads TGTGCCATCAGTGAGTACGGCGACGAGCAGTACTTC.

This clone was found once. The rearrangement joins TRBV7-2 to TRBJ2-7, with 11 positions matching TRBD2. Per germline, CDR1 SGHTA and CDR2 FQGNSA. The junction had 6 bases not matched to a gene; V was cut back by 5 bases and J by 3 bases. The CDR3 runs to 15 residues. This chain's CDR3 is CASSTRLAGLYEQYF. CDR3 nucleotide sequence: TGTGCCAGCAGCACCAGACTAGCGGGGCTCTACGAGCAGTACTTC.

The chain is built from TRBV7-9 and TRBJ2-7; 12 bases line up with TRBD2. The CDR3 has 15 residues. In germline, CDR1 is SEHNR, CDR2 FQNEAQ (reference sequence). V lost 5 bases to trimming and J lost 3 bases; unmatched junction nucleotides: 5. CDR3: CASSNMTSGSYEQYF. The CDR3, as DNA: TGTGCCAGCAGCAATATGACTAGCGGGAGCTACGAGCAGTACTTC.

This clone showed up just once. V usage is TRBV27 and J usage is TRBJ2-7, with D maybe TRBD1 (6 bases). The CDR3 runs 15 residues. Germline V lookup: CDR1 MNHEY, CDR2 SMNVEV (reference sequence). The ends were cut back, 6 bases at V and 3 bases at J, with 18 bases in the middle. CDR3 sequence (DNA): TGTGCCAGCAGCCGTTGGAGCGGCAGGGGCTACGAGCAGTACTTC. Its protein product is CASSRWSGRGYEQYF.

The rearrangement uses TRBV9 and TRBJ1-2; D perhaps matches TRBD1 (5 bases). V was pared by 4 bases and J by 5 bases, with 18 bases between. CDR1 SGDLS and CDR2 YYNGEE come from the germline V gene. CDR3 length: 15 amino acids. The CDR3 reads CASSPGTVTYYGYTF. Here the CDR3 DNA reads TGTGCCAGCAGCCCCGGGACGGTTACTTATTATGGCTACACCTTC.

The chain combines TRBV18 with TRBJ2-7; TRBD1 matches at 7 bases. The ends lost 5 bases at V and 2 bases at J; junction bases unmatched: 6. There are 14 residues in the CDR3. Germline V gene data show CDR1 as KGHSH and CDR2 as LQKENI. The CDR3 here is CASSAGQVTYEQYF. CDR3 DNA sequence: TGTGCCAGCTCAGCAGGACAGGTTACCTACGAGCAGTACTTC.

CDR3 region: CATSGRYYGYTF. CDR3 bases: TGTGCCACCTCGGGGCGGTACTATGGCTACACCTTC. J is TRBJ1-2 and V is TRBV28, with TRBD1 as a possible D gene (5 bases). The germline V gene encodes CDR1 MDHEN and CDR2 SYDVKM. The CDR3 is 12 residues long. V dropped 10 bases and J dropped 3 bases, with 12 bases sitting between them.

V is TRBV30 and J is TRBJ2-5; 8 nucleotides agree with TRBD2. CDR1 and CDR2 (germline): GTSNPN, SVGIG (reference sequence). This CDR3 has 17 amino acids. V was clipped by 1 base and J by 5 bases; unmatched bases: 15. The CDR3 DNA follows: TGTGCCTGGAGTGCCACAGGGTCTGGGCGGGAGGTTGAGACCCAGTACTTC. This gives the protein CAWSATGSGREVETQYF.

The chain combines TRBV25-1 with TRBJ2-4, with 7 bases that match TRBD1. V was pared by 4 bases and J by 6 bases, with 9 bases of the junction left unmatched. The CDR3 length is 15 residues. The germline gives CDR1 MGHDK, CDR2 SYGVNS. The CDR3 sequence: CASSGLGQVPNIQYF. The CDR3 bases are TGTGCCAGCAGTGGACTTGGACAGGTCCCAAACATTCAGTACTTC.

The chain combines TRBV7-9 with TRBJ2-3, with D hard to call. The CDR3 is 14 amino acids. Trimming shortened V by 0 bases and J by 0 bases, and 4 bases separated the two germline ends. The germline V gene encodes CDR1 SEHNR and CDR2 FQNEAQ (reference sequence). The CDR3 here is CASSLALSTDTQYF. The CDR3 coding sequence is TGTGCCAGCAGCTTAGCGCTCAGCACAGATACGCAGTATTTT.